The TCR beta chain described here comes from a study of T cells in Graves' hyperthyroidism and ophthalmopathy. About the research overall: Prior to any treatment, at the point of initial diagnosis, peripheral blood was collected. General study findings and limits: The majority of expanded thyroid clonotypes above 0.001 also appeared in blood.

Amplified TCR beta CDR3 regions came from RNA transcripts. Researchers ran a first-round RT-PCR on the TCR CDR3 using the HTBI primer set. MiXCR, applied by TCRdb to the multiplex PCR reads, yields one record per CDR3 protein. This table holds roughly 400,000 distinct CDR3 sequences, roughly 25% found once. Concerning this clonotype itself: Its target is unknown.

The CDR3 has 18 residues. The V gene end was trimmed by 5 bases and the J gene end by 7 bases; junction bases not matched to a gene: 11. Germline CDR1 LNHDA, CDR2 SQIVND (reference sequence). The hyperthyroidism was newly diagnosed and had lasted under 2 months; the patients were aged 18 to 65. Lactation, pregnancy, other autoimmune disease or uncontrolled infection led to exclusion of patients. The sequencing sample was made of blood. The chain uses TRBV19 and TRBJ2-1, with 16 bases fitting TRBD2. This clonotype originated in a man over 45 with Graves' hyperthyroidism. This chain's CDR3 is CASSFGTSGRGLVNEQFF. Here the CDR3 DNA reads TGTGCCAGTAGTTTCGGGACTAGCGGGAGGGGACTGGTAAATGAGCAGTTCTTC.